The 30 T cell receptor beta chains presented below share a single source sample, sequenced in a study of beta chain features in type 1 diabetes. General study points: The study found moderately but significantly shorter TCRB CDR3s in all four CD4+ subsets of Type 1 diabetes patients.

What was sequenced were expressed TCRB transcripts, since all of the isolated RNA had been reverse transcribed. Assay used: immunoSEQ multiplex PCR; TCRdb lists only in-frame clones, some missing. Of some 360,000 clones listed, 8% to 10% are singletons. Antigen specificity for these receptors is unknown. The sample was central memory CD4+ T cells from blood. The source of these receptors is a man aged 25-40 years with type 1 diabetes.

This clone was seen only a few times. V is TRBV6-5 and J is TRBJ2-5; 7 bases agree with TRBD1. TRBJ2-7 explains the end of the DNA better; the J call may be wrong. This CDR3 is built from 13 residues. Germline V CDR1 and CDR2: MNHEY, SVGAGI. CDR3 protein: CASRPGGPYEQYF. The DNA for the CDR3 is TGTGCCAGCAGACCAGGGGGTCCCTACGAGCAGTACTTC.

This clone appeared many times. V usage is TRBV10-2 and J usage is TRBJ1-5, with a weak D call TRBD1 (6 bases). Trimming shortened V by 0 bases and J by 5 bases, and 11 bases separated the two germline ends. The CDR3 covers 15 residues. Per the germline V gene, CDR1 is WSHSY and CDR2 is SAAADI. The CDR3 nucleotides read TGCGCCAGCAGTGAGTCCCCAGGGGCATATCAGCCCCAGCATTTT. Its translation is CASSESPGAYQPQHF.

The chain is built from TRBV11-2 and TRBJ1-5, with 9 bases lining up with TRBD1. Unmatched junction bases numbered 5, after V lost 5 bases and J lost 6 bases. Germline V gene data show CDR1 as SGHAT and CDR2 as FQNNGV. The CDR3 is made up of 14 amino acids. CDR3 nucleotide sequence: TGTGCCAGCAGCCGGACAGGGGTTGGTCAGCCCCAGCATTTT. Amino acids: CASSRTGVGQPQHF.

The rearrangement joins TRBV7-2 to TRBJ2-2; D unresolved. The V gene's germline CDR1 is SGHTA and CDR2 FQGNSA. This CDR3 spans 14 amino acids. V was cut by 1 base and J by 6 bases, with 9 bases left in between. The CDR3 sequence is CASSLEGMAGELFF. The DNA for the CDR3 is TGTGCCAGCAGCTTAGAAGGGATGGCCGGGGAGCTGTTTTTT.

The chain links TRBV29-1 to TRBJ2-1, with D uncertain. Germline V gene lookup returns CDR1 SQVTM and CDR2 ANQGSEA. CDR3 length: 11 residues. Trimming shortened V by 4 bases and J by 2 bases, and 3 bases separated the two germline ends. Here the CDR3 reads CSVAPYNEQFF. For the CDR3, the DNA is TGCAGCGTTGCCCCCTACAATGAGCAGTTCTTC.

This clone has just a few counts. The rearrangement links TRBV5-4 to TRBJ2-7; perhaps D is TRBD1 or TRBD2 (6 bases each). Trimming pared 2 bases from V and 2 bases from J, leaving 14 bases between. The CDR3 is made up of 15 amino acids. The germline gives CDR1 SGHNT, CDR2 YYREEE (reference sequence). CDR3 amino acids: CASSLRGAGPYEQYF. CDR3 sequence (DNA): TGTGCCAGCAGCTTAAGGGGGGCAGGCCCCTACGAGCAGTACTTC.

This clone was seen a handful of times. The rearrangement uses TRBV30 and TRBJ2-5, with 8 bases that match TRBD1. The V gene's germline CDR1 is GTSNPN and CDR2 SVGIG (reference sequence). The CDR3 spans 14 residues. V trimming: 2 bases; J trimming: 5 bases; junction bases outside the gene matches: 7. CDR3 sequence reads: CAWSQSAGGETQYF. The CDR3 bases are TGTGCCTGGAGTCAATCGGCAGGGGGCGAGACCCAGTACTTC.

There are a few counts of this clone. V is TRBV6-1 and J is TRBJ2-1; D gene uncertain. With 5 bases removed from V and 4 bases from J, the gap between germline ends came to 12 bases. The CDR3 totals 14 residues. From germline, CDR1 is MNHNS and CDR2 SASEGT. This CDR3 reads CASSLEDRYNEQFF. The CDR3 coding sequence is TGTGCCAGCAGTCTCGAGGATAGATACAATGAGCAGTTCTTC.

This clone was observed a few times. This chain links TRBV19 with TRBJ1-4; no reliable D call. This CDR3 spans 14 amino acids. Looked up from germline, CDR1 is LNHDA and CDR2 is SQIVND (reference sequence). The V end lost 6 bases, the J end lost 0 bases, and 8 bases lay between the germline ends. The DNA of the CDR3 is TGTGCCAGTAGACCGGATACAACTAATGAAAAACTGTTTTTT. It yields the protein CASRPDTTNEKLFF.

There are many counts of this clone. The chain couples TRBV7-9 to TRBJ2-3, with D unclear. V was pared by 3 bases and J by 4 bases, with 14 bases between. Germline CDR1 reads SEHNR; CDR2 reads FQNEAQ (reference sequence). This CDR3 has 15 residues. DNA of the CDR3: TGTGCCAGCAGCTTGGTTCCCGACCCCCCAGATACGCAGTATTTT. This codes for CASSLVPDPPDTQYF.

The chain recombines TRBV19 with TRBJ1-5, with a possible D match to TRBD1 (5 bases). Trimming removed 5 bases from V and 0 bases from J, with 11 bases in between. The CDR3 consists of 15 residues. Germline values: CDR1 LNHDA, CDR2 SQIVND (reference sequence). The CDR3 region has the DNA TGTGCCAGTAGTTCGACAGCGTTTAGCAATCAGCCCCAGCATTTT. Translated: CASSSTAFSNQPQHF.

The chain links TRBV27 to TRBJ1-3; 9 nucleotides align to TRBD1. The CDR3 has 15 residues. CDR1 and CDR2 from the germline V gene are MNHEY and SMNVEV (reference sequence). After removal of 8 bases from V and 4 bases from J, the junction contained 9 bases not matched to a gene. The CDR3 sequence: CASRTGGAPGNTIYF. CDR3 coding DNA: TGTGCCAGCCGCACAGGGGGCGCCCCCGGAAACACCATATATTTT.

CDR3 bases: TGTGCCAGCAGCTTAGGTCCAGGGGAGCAGTACTTC. This sequence encodes CASSLGPGEQYF. The chain carries TRBV11-3 and TRBJ2-7, with TRBD1 as a possible D gene (5 bases). This CDR3 has 12 amino acids. Trimming removed 1 base from V and 7 bases from J, with 8 bases in between. The germline gives CDR1 SGHNT, CDR2 YENEEA.

This clone showed up just a few times. This CDR3 reads CASSYSSTSETQYF. The CDR3 DNA sequence: TGTGCCAGCAGTTACTCGTCCACATCGGAGACCCAGTACTTC. V gene TRBV6-5 combines with J gene TRBJ2-5; D remains ambiguous. Germline V gene data show CDR1 as MNHEY and CDR2 as SVGAGI. The CDR3 has 14 residues. V was trimmed by 0 bases and J by 5 bases, leaving 10 bases between them.

As concerns this clone: The same CDR3 can be traced to other DNA sequences in this sample. CDR3 sequence: CASSPLRLERERGRGQFF. As DNA, the CDR3 is TGTGCCAGTAGTCCCCTCCGACTAGAACGGGAGCGGGGGCGGGGGCAGTTCTTC. The chain has TRBV19 and TRBJ2-1; 8 bases are a match to TRBD2. V was clipped by 5 bases and J by 12 bases; unmatched bases: 24. Germline-derived CDR1 and CDR2 are LNHDA and SQIVND (reference sequence). The CDR3 contains 18 residues. Filled out from reference TRBV19 and TRBJ2-1, the complete variable domain reads DGGITQSPKYLFRKEGQNVTLSCEQNLNHDAMYWYRQDPGQGLRLIYYSQIVNDFQKGDIAEGYSVSREKKESFPLTVTSAQKNPTAFYLCASSPLRLERERGRGQFFGPGTRLTVL.

V is TRBV15 and J is TRBJ1-4; 7 bases fit TRBD1. V shed 3 bases and J 8 bases; nucleotides not matched to a gene: 9. The CDR3 is 15 residues long. The germline V gene encodes CDR1 LNHNV and CDR2 YYDKDF (reference sequence). Here the CDR3 reads CATSSSTGENEKLFF. The CDR3 nucleotides read TGTGCCACCAGCAGTAGTACAGGGGAGAACGAAAAACTGTTTTTT. Using reference TRBV15 and TRBJ1-4 for the parts outside the CDR3, the full variable domain is DAMVIQNPRYQVTQFGKPVTLSCSQTLNHNVMYWYQQKSSQAPKLLFHYYDKDFNNEADTPDNFQSRRPNTSFCFLDIRSPGLGDTAMYLCATSSSTGENEKLFFGSGTQLSVL.

The table lists this clone with a few counts. Different DNA sequences within this sample yield the same CDR3. The rearrangement links TRBV28 to TRBJ1-2; D is undetermined. The CDR3 extends over 10 amino acids. Germline V gene lookup returns CDR1 MDHEN and CDR2 SYDVKM. The V and J ends lost 5 bases and 6 bases respectively, with 4 bases between them. DNA of the CDR3: TGTGCCAGCAGTAGGAATGGCTACACCTTC. This codes for CASSRNGYTF.

The V call is TRBV4-1, the J call TRBJ1-1; 9 bases fit TRBD1. Germline CDR1 MGHRA, CDR2 YSYEKL. The CDR3 contains 15 residues. Trimming at V came to 1 base and at J to 5 bases, leaving 5 bases not matched to a gene. CDR3 DNA sequence: TGCGCCAGCAGCCAAGCGGGACAGGGTGGGACTGAAGCTTTCTTT. It translates to CASSQAGQGGTEAFF.

This clone showed up just a few times. This sequence joins TRBV11-1 and TRBJ1-1; 7 bases are a match to TRBD1. V shed 3 bases and J 1 base; nucleotides not matched to a gene: 2. The CDR3 spans 14 residues. Germline lookup yields CDR1 SGHAT and CDR2 FQDESV (reference sequence). CDR3 region: CASSFGQENTEAFF. The CDR3 coding sequence is TGTGCCAGCAGCTTCGGACAGGAGAACACTGAAGCTTTCTTT.

The chain is built from TRBV4-3 and TRBJ1-5, with a tentative D call TRBD1 (6 bases). V was shortened by 0 bases and J by 5 bases, with 11 bases between the two germline ends. CDR3 size: 15 residues. Germline V gene data show CDR1 as LGHNA and CDR2 as YSLEER. CDR3 loop: CASSQDGNRDQPQHF. The CDR3 bases are TGCGCCAGCAGCCAAGATGGGAACAGGGATCAGCCCCAGCATTTT.

Points on this clone: The junction departs from the called germline gene at one end, perhaps through a read error. The gene calls are TRBV9 and TRBJ2-2; the D is unclear. CDR1 and CDR2 (germline): SGDLS, YYNGEE. The CDR3 consists of 16 residues. The CDR3 spells CGSSVARHANTGELFF. The CDR3 coding sequence is TGTGGCAGCAGCGTAGCCCGGCACGCGAACACCGGGGAGCTGTTTTTT.

This clone has just a few counts. The chain couples TRBV7-5 to TRBJ2-7; the table's D call TRBD2 went unverified against the DNA. TRBV7-5 is noted as a pseudogene. The CDR3 contains 21 residues. The DNA for the CDR3 is TGTGCCAGAAGCCAAAAGCCCGACCGGGCCGGCGGGCGGATTCTCTCCTACGAGCAGTACTTC. It translates to CARSQKPDRAGGRILSYEQYF.

This clone came up a few times. The V gene is TRBV30, the J gene TRBJ2-5, with D possibly matching TRBD1 (5 bases). The V end lost 6 bases, the J end lost 5 bases, and 10 bases lay between the germline ends. The CDR3 is 11 amino acids. Germline CDR1 and CDR2: GTSNPN and SVGIG (reference sequence). The CDR3 loop reads CACWGLETQYF. The DNA of the CDR3 is TGTGCCTGTTGGGGCTTGGAGACCCAGTACTTC.

This clone was seen more than once but under ten times. The genes are TRBV7-8 and TRBJ2-3; the D call may be TRBD1 or TRBD2 (5 bases each). The CDR3 consists of 15 residues. Trimming took off 1 base at V and 10 bases at J, with 18 bases between the two ends. Germline CDR1 reads SGHVS; CDR2 reads FQNEAQ. The CDR3 is CASSLGRAAGQAQYF. CDR3 nucleotides: TGTGCCAGCAGCTTAGGGCGGGCTGCAGGGCAGGCGCAGTATTTT.

This clone was recorded a few times. This chain connects TRBV6-6 to TRBJ2-6; D is perhaps TRBD2 (6 bases). This CDR3 has 15 amino acids. The V end lost 8 bases, the J end lost 3 bases, and 14 bases lay between the germline ends. Germline-derived CDR1 and CDR2 are MNHNY and SVGAGI (reference sequence). The CDR3, as DNA: TGTGCCAGCCTCACCCGGGGGTATGGGGCCAACGTCCTGACTTTC. It is translated as CASLTRGYGANVLTF.

V usage is TRBV27 and J usage is TRBJ2-3; 10 nucleotides align to TRBD2. V lost 2 bases to trimming and J lost 0 bases; unmatched junction nucleotides: 5. The germline V gene has CDR1 MNHEY and CDR2 SMNVEV (reference sequence). CDR3 size: 17 residues. The CDR3 loop is CASSLLGLAASTDTQYF. CDR3 sequence (DNA): TGTGCCAGCAGTTTACTCGGACTAGCGGCTAGCACAGATACGCAGTATTTT.

The rearrangement links TRBV4-2 to TRBJ1-2; TRBD1 matches 9 bases. CDR1 is LGHNA, CDR2 YNFKEQ, per germline. Unmatched junction bases numbered 13, after V lost 4 bases and J lost 13 bases. The CDR3 has 14 amino acids. The CDR3 nucleotides are TGTGCCAGCAGCCCTGACTTCGGGACAGGGTTTCTCACCTTC. Its translation is CASSPDFGTGFLTF.

Concerning this clone: A far larger clone is one base from this, pointing to a likely read error. The V gene is TRBV6-5, the J gene TRBJ1-5; D is unclear. The CDR3 length is 11 residues. With 5 bases removed from V and 4 bases from J, the gap between germline ends came to 3 bases. The germline CDR1 and CDR2 sequences are MNHEY and SVGAGI. As DNA, the CDR3 is TGTGCCAGCAGTGGGAATCAGCCCCAGCATTTT. It specifies CASSGNQPQHF.

J is TRBJ2-1 and V is TRBV28; D gene uncertain. Germline V gene sequence: CDR1 MDHEN, CDR2 SYDVKM. The V and J ends lost 2 bases and 12 bases respectively, with 5 bases between them. The CDR3 is made up of 10 amino acids. The chain's CDR3 is CASSLRRQFF. The CDR3 DNA sequence: TGTGCCAGCAGTTTAAGGAGGCAGTTCTTC.

For the CDR3, the DNA is TGTGCTAGTGGTTCTAGCGTGGATACGCAGTATTTT. As protein: CASGSSVDTQYF. This sequence joins TRBV12-5 and TRBJ2-3; perhaps TRBD2 as D (6 bases). This CDR3 has 12 amino acids. Germline CDR1 and CDR2: LGHNT and FRNRAP. Trimming cost V 4 bases and J 6 bases, with 8 bases left between them. Full variable domain (remainder filled in from reference TRBV12-5 and TRBJ2-3): DARVTQTPRHKVTEMGQEVTMRCQPILGHNTVFWYRQTMMQGLELLAYFRNRAPLDDSGMPKDRFSAEMPDATLATLKIQPSEPRDSAVYFCASGSSVDTQYFGPGTRLTVL.